These 12 T cell receptor beta chains were sequenced from one sample in a study of Ad26.COV2.S vaccination and SARS-CoV-2 variants. Produced via immunoSEQ multiplex PCR; TCRdb's table is partial and in-frame only. The sample shows around 420,000 clones, around 87% of them seen only once. Treatment given: about 20 received Ad26.COV2.S at low or high dose, single or two shots; 5 received placebo; per-sample allocation not given. Day 63 after the first vaccine or placebo injection was the time point for sampling. Sequences were derived from peripheral blood, sampled in a trial of Ad26.COV2.S vaccine versus placebo. The receptors were gathered from a person aged 18-65 years who received the Ad26.COV2.S COVID-19 vaccine or a placebo.

The rearrangement joins TRBV28 to TRBJ1-2; 8 nucleotides line up with TRBD1. Germline trimming cut 5 bases from V and 5 bases from J; bases unmatched to any gene: 10. The CDR3 runs 15 residues. Germline V CDR1 and CDR2: MDHEN, SYDVKM. DNA for the CDR3: TGTGCCAGCAGTGGGACGGGGGACAGGATTTATGGCTACACCTTC. Translation: CASSGTGDRIYGYTF.

This chain links TRBV6-1 with TRBJ1-3, with TRBD1 as a possible D gene (6 bases). The V and J ends lost 0 bases and 4 bases respectively, with 10 bases between them. Germline CDR1 reads MNHNS; CDR2 reads SASEGT. This CDR3 is built from 15 residues. CDR3 amino acids: CASSEARTVGNTIYF. The CDR3 nucleotides read TGTGCCAGCAGTGAAGCAAGGACAGTAGGAAACACCATATATTTT.

The sample holds one count of this clone. In DNA form, the CDR3 reads TGTGCCAGCAGCCCCTCCCCAATTTCCTACGAGCAGTACTTC. Its protein product is CASSPSPISYEQYF. The chain uses TRBV7-3 and TRBJ2-7; D is uncertain. The germline CDR1 and CDR2 sequences are SGHTA and FQGTGA. Trimming cost V 5 bases and J 1 base, with 12 bases left between them. The CDR3 consists of 14 residues.

V and J are TRBV4-3 and TRBJ2-1; a weak D match, TRBD2 (6 bases). Per the germline V gene, CDR1 is LGHNA and CDR2 is YSLEER. Trimming removed 3 bases from V and 2 bases from J, with 11 bases in between. CDR3 length: 15 residues. For the CDR3, the DNA is TGCGCCAGCAGCCACGACGGGGGTCCCTACAATGAGCAGTTCTTC. Translating gives CASSHDGGPYNEQFF.

This clone was seen just once. CDR3 loop: CAISGDRVQETQYF. The CDR3 coding sequence is TGTGCCATCAGTGGGGACAGGGTTCAAGAGACCCAGTACTTC. The chain links TRBV10-3 to TRBJ2-5; TRBD1 matches 9 bases. The CDR3 contains 14 residues. CDR1 and CDR2 (germline): ENHRY, SYGVKD. V lost 4 bases to trimming and J lost 2 bases; unmatched junction nucleotides: 2.

The gene calls are TRBV28 and TRBJ2-4, with 9 bases identical to TRBD2. This CDR3 comprises 21 residues. V was pared by 7 bases and J by 0 bases, with 22 bases of the junction left unmatched. CDR1 is MDHEN and CDR2 is SYDVKM in the germline V gene. This CDR3 is CASNKSPPLAGSPLAKNIQYF. CDR3 DNA sequence: TGTGCCAGCAACAAATCCCCCCCCCTAGCGGGGTCCCCTCTAGCCAAAAACATTCAGTACTTC.

The V call is TRBV4-3, the J call TRBJ2-5, with no clear D. Germline-derived CDR1 and CDR2 are LGHNA and YSLEER. V gave up 0 bases and J gave up 4 bases, with 12 bases separating them. The CDR3 sequence is 15 residues long. CDR3 sequence: CASSQDPIKAETQYF. The CDR3 region has the DNA TGCGCCAGCAGCCAAGATCCAATCAAGGCAGAGACCCAGTACTTC.

This chain connects TRBV9 to TRBJ1-1; 7 bases map to TRBD1. Germline assignment: CDR1 SGDLS and CDR2 YYNGEE. The CDR3 runs to 16 residues. The V segment lost 0 bases and the J segment 7 bases; nucleotides outside the gene matches: 12. This CDR3 is CASSVDRDSPRHEAFF. CDR3 DNA: TGTGCCAGCAGCGTAGACCGGGACAGCCCTAGACATGAAGCTTTCTTT.

The chain employs TRBV18 and TRBJ1-5; D may be TRBD1 (5 bases). Between the trimmed V and J ends, which lost 2 bases and 2 bases, there was a span of 7 bases. CDR3 length equals 14 residues. Germline V CDR1 and CDR2: KGHSH, LQKENI. CDR3 loop: CASSPGDGNQPQHF. CDR3 sequence (DNA): TGTGCCAGCTCACCAGGGGACGGCAATCAGCCCCAGCATTTT.

This chain links TRBV10-3 with TRBJ2-7; 10 bases map to TRBD1. V lost 11 bases, J lost 5 bases, and 9 bases stayed unmatched. CDR3 length equals 13 residues. CDR1 is ENHRY and CDR2 is SYGVKD in the germline V gene. The CDR3 sequence: CASKRDRGHEQYF. As DNA, the CDR3 is TGTGCCTCCAAGAGGGACAGGGGACACGAGCAGTACTTC.

This clone came up once. J is TRBJ2-1 and V is TRBV7-3, with TRBD2 matching 9 bases. This CDR3 is 13 amino acids long. V was clipped by 5 bases and J by 10 bases; unmatched bases: 6. The V gene's germline CDR1 is SGHTA and CDR2 FQGTGA. Here the CDR3 reads CASSLHSGGEQFF. The CDR3 DNA reads TGTGCCAGCAGCCTTCATAGCGGGGGCGAGCAGTTCTTC. Full variable domain (rest looked up from reference TRBV7-3 and TRBJ2-1): GAGVSQTPSNKVTEKGKYVELRCDPISGHTALYWYRQSLGQGPEFLIYFQGTGAADDSGLPNDRFFAVRPEGSVSTLKIQRTERGDSAVYLCASSLHSGGEQFFGPGTRLTVL.

The V gene is TRBV5-1, the J gene TRBJ2-6; 8 positions match TRBD1. The CDR3 sequence is 16 residues long. J gave up 3 bases and V 3 bases, and 5 bases lay outside the gene matches. In germline, CDR1 is SGHRS, CDR2 YFSETQ. In nucleotides, the CDR3 is TGCGCCAGCAGCTCCAAGACAGGGGATGGGGCCAACGTCCTGACTTTC. Its protein is CASSSKTGDGANVLTF.